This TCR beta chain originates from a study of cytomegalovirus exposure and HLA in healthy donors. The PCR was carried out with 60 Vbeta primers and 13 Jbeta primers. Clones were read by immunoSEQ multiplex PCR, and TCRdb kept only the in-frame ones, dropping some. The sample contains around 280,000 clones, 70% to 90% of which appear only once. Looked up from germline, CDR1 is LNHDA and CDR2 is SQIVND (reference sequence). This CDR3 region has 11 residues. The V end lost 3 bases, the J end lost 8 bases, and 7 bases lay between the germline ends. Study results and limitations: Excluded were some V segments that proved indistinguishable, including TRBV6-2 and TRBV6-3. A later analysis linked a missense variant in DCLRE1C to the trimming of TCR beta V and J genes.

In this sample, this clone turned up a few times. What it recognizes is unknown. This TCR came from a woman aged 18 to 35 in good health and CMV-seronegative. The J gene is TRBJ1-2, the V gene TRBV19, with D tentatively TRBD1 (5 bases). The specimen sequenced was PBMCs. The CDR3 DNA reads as TGTGCCAGTAGTATTGGGGCCGGCTACACCTTC. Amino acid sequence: CASSIGAGYTF.